This section outlines one T cell receptor beta chain sequence together with its context. The source of the sample is a study of blood T cell repertoires in COVID-19. The CDR3 length is 12 residues. Trimming took off 11 bases at V and 0 bases at J, with 10 bases between the two ends. CDR1 and CDR2 (germline): SGHVS, FQNEAQ. Clones were sequenced by immunoSEQ multiplex PCR, and TCRdb holds only the in-frame ones, with some missing. The table lists 45,000 to 60,000 clones, around nine tenths of them singletons, with 7.4% in the top ten. The chain recombines TRBV7-8 with TRBJ2-5; tentatively, D is TRBD2 (5 bases). The origin of this receptor is a human donor with active COVID-19. The donor label of this sample is uncertain. Sequenced sample: peripheral blood. The DNA for the CDR3 is TGTGCCGCCGGGGTAGACCAAGAGACCCAGTACTTC. This sequence encodes CAAGVDQETQYF.